This passage covers 30 T cell receptor beta chains from one sample sequenced in a study of shared clonotypes between healthy human individuals. TCRdb keeps only in-frame clones here, not all; method: immunoSEQ multiplex PCR. The table includes approximately 2,000,000 clones, around 90% detected once. Specimen: naive CD4+ T cells from PBMCs. Subset here: CD45RA+ positively selected. These receptors all stem from a man aged 18 to 35 in good health. Some clones in this sample may be carry-over from other donors' samples.

This clone was picked up a small number of times. The chain has TRBV18 and TRBJ1-1, with 8 bases that match TRBD1. CDR3 length equals 15 residues. Looked up from germline, CDR1 is KGHSH and CDR2 is LQKENI. Trimming at V came to 5 bases and at J to 0 bases, leaving 5 bases not matched to a gene. For the CDR3, the DNA is TGTGCCAGCTCATTCCGACAGGGGATGAACACTGAAGCTTTCTTT. Protein sequence: CASSFRQGMNTEAFF.

This clone came up a few times. V gene TRBV30 combines with J gene TRBJ1-1; a possible D gene is TRBD1 (5 bases). Germline CDR1 and CDR2: GTSNPN and SVGIG (reference sequence). V lost 4 bases and J 2 bases, leaving 14 bases between the germline ends. The CDR3 totals 14 residues. The CDR3 nucleotides read TGTGCCTGGACCCACGACAGACTAAACACTGAAGCTTTCTTT. Protein product: CAWTHDRLNTEAFF.

The chain combines TRBV27 with TRBJ2-1; TRBD1 might be the D (5 bases). The CDR3 loop spans 14 amino acids. Germline assignment: CDR1 MNHEY and CDR2 SMNVEV (reference sequence). The V and J ends lost 5 bases and 5 bases respectively, with 13 bases between them. The CDR3 nucleotides read TGTGCCAGCAGTCTTGACAGATCTGACAATGAGCAGTTCTTC. This translates into CASSLDRSDNEQFF.

The chain recombines TRBV6-5 with TRBJ1-1; 9 positions agree with TRBD1. The V gene's germline CDR1 is MNHEY and CDR2 SVGAGI. Trimming took 7 bases from V and 5 from J; bases not matched to a gene: 11. The CDR3 has 15 amino acids. CDR3 residues: CASTRGGQGGTEAFF. In DNA form, the CDR3 reads TGTGCCAGCACCAGGGGGGGACAGGGAGGGACTGAAGCTTTCTTT.

A remark on this clone: Other DNA sequences in this sample translate to the same CDR3. The genes are TRBV9 and TRBJ1-1; D call uncertain. Germline V gene lookup returns CDR1 SGDLS and CDR2 YYNGEE. This CDR3 has 13 amino acids. V was cut by 4 bases and J by 0 bases, with 7 bases left in between. The CDR3 nucleotides read TGTGCCAGCAGCCCGAGGTTGAACACTGAAGCTTTCTTT. Amino acid sequence: CASSPRLNTEAFF. Variable domain in full (rest from reference TRBV9 and TRBJ1-1): DSGVTQTPKHLITATGQRVTLRCSPRSGDLSVYWYQQSLDQGLQFLIQYYNGEERAKGNILERFSAQQFPDLHSELNLSSLELGDSALYFCASSPRLNTEAFFGQGTRLTVV.

The chain couples TRBV4-2 to TRBJ2-3, with 7 bases aligning to TRBD2. V was clipped by 0 bases and J by 0 bases; unmatched bases: 3. Per the germline V gene, CDR1 is LGHNA and CDR2 is YNFKEQ. The CDR3 has 16 amino acids. The CDR3, as DNA: TGTGCCAGCAGCCAAGAGGGTAGCGGGAGCACAGATACGCAGTATTTT. The encoded protein is CASSQEGSGSTDTQYF.

This clone was seen only once. This chain joins TRBV7-2 and TRBJ1-1, with TRBD1 matching 8 bases. V gave up 4 bases and J gave up 5 bases; unmatched junction bases: 9. This CDR3 has 15 amino acids. The germline CDR1 and CDR2 sequences are SGHTA and FQGNSA. The CDR3 reads CASSSSRQGRTEAFF. In DNA form, the CDR3 reads TGTGCCAGCAGCTCCTCCCGACAGGGGCGGACTGAAGCTTTCTTT.

The chain has TRBV5-1 and TRBJ2-1; D may correspond to TRBD1 or TRBD2 (6 bases each). CDR1 and CDR2 (germline): SGHRS, YFSETQ. This CDR3 comprises 15 residues. Trimming removed 4 bases from V and 4 bases from J, with 15 bases in between. Here the CDR3 reads CASSQGLARYNEQFF. The CDR3 DNA is TGCGCCAGCAGCCAGGGGCTAGCGAGATACAATGAGCAGTTCTTC.

The chain joins TRBV6-6 to TRBJ1-1; the D gene is possibly TRBD1 (5 bases). Germline V lookup: CDR1 MNHNY, CDR2 SVGAGI (reference sequence). Trimming took off 7 bases at V and 1 base at J, with 13 bases between the two ends. This CDR3 has 14 amino acids. This chain's CDR3 is CASTRASANTEAFF. The CDR3 DNA sequence: TGTGCCAGCACCAGGGCTTCGGCGAACACTGAAGCTTTCTTT.

The chain uses TRBV7-2 and TRBJ2-7; no clear D gene. This CDR3 comprises 13 residues. Germline V gives CDR1 SGHTA, CDR2 FQGNSA. Deletions cut 2 bases from V and 6 bases from J, with 11 bases between. The CDR3 reads CASSLKGPPEQYF. The CDR3 nucleotides are TGTGCCAGCAGCTTAAAGGGCCCTCCCGAGCAGTACTTC.

This chain uses TRBV19 with TRBJ2-5; TRBD1 is a possible D gene (6 bases). Looked up from germline, CDR1 is LNHDA and CDR2 is SQIVND (reference sequence). The V and J ends lost 4 bases and 4 bases respectively, with 16 bases between them. The CDR3 extends over 15 amino acids. CDR3 DNA sequence: TGTGCCAGTAGTAACGACAGGTTAAGTCGAGAGACCCAGTACTTC. Its protein is CASSNDRLSRETQYF.

V gene TRBV6-5 combines with J gene TRBJ1-1; D perhaps matches TRBD1 (6 bases). Germline V gene data show CDR1 as MNHEY and CDR2 as SVGAGI. There are 15 residues in the CDR3. Trimming shortened V by 2 bases and J by 1 base, and 11 bases separated the two germline ends. CDR3 loop: CASSYRTGQNTEAFF. CDR3 sequence (DNA): TGTGCCAGCAGTTACCGTACAGGGCAGAACACTGAAGCTTTCTTT.

The DNA for the CDR3 is TGTGCCAGCAGCTTAGGGTCGCGGGCTAGCGGGTTTAAGGAGACCCAGTACTTC. Its protein product is CASSLGSRASGFKETQYF. The rearrangement uses TRBV7-2 and TRBJ2-5; 8 positions agree with TRBD2. Germline loops: CDR1 SGHTA, CDR2 FQGNSA. V gave up 1 base and J gave up 5 bases; unmatched junction bases: 15. The CDR3 loop spans 18 amino acids.

J is TRBJ1-2 and V is TRBV19; 8 bases line up with TRBD1. V lost 2 bases and J lost 7; bases outside the gene matches: 12. There are 16 residues in the CDR3. The germline CDR1 and CDR2 sequences are LNHDA and SQIVND (reference sequence). The CDR3 region is CASSISGRAGGFGYTF. The DNA for the CDR3 is TGTGCCAGTAGTATATCGGGCCGGGCAGGGGGCTTTGGCTACACCTTC.

The rearrangement uses TRBV7-3 and TRBJ2-2; 11 bases agree with TRBD2. The germline gives CDR1 SGHTA, CDR2 FQGTGA. The CDR3 is 17 amino acids. Trimming took 1 base from V and 1 from J; bases not matched to a gene: 2. CDR3 DNA sequence: TGTGCCAGCAGCTTAAGGACTAGCGGGTGGAACACCGGGGAGCTGTTTTTT. Translation gives CASSLRTSGWNTGELFF.

In the case of this clone: Other DNA sequences in the same sample also yield this CDR3. V is TRBV5-1 and J is TRBJ2-5, with 10 bases aligning to TRBD2. Germline assignment: CDR1 SGHRS and CDR2 YFSETQ. CDR3 length equals 16 residues. V lost 0 bases to trimming and J lost 2 bases; unmatched junction nucleotides: 4. The CDR3 bases are TGCGCCAGCAGCTTGGCTTTAGCGGGAGGTCAAGAGACCCAGTACTTC. Its translation is CASSLALAGGQETQYF.

This clone was seen only once. The V and J genes are TRBV4-3 and TRBJ1-5, with unresolved D. Germline V gives CDR1 LGHNA, CDR2 YSLEER. V lost 2 bases to trimming and J lost 5 bases, with 7 bases between them. CDR3 length: 13 amino acids. The CDR3: CASSQNIHQPQHF. CDR3 nucleotide sequence: TGCGCCAGCAGCCAAAATATCCATCAGCCCCAGCATTTT.

A note on this clone: The sample carries other DNA sequences with the same CDR3. This chain connects TRBV18 to TRBJ1-4; D gene unclear. V dropped 3 bases and J dropped 2 bases, with 7 bases sitting between them. This CDR3 region has 14 residues. Germline CDR1 and CDR2: KGHSH and LQKENI. CDR3 DNA sequence: TGTGCCAGCTCACCTCTTGCCACTAATGAAAAACTGTTTTTT. This encodes CASSPLATNEKLFF.

This chain connects TRBV30 to TRBJ2-2, with D perhaps given as TRBD1 or TRBD2 (5 bases each). From germline, CDR1 is GTSNPN and CDR2 SVGIG (reference sequence). The CDR3 consists of 16 residues. V shed 3 bases and J shed 3 bases, with 17 bases lying between them. CDR3 region: CAWRVTGLSHTGELFF. CDR3 coding DNA: TGTGCCTGGAGGGTAACGGGGCTTTCCCACACCGGGGAGCTGTTTTTT.

This chain links TRBV5-8 with TRBJ1-4; maybe TRBD1 (5 bases). This CDR3 is built from 14 residues. Per germline, CDR1 SGHTS and CDR2 YDEGEE. V lost 2 bases, J lost 7 bases, and 12 bases lay in between. The CDR3 nucleotides are TGTGCCAGCAGCTTATTATCGGGGGTTGAAAAACTGTTTTTT. It is translated as CASSLLSGVEKLFF. Complete variable domain (other parts from reference TRBV5-8 and TRBJ1-4): EAGVTQSPTHLIKTRGQQATLRCSPISGHTSVYWYQQALGLGLQFLLWYDEGEERNRGNFPPRFSGRQFPNYSSELNVNALELEDSALYLCASSLLSGVEKLFFGSGTQLSVL.

The chain joins TRBV30 to TRBJ2-4; the match to TRBD1 covers 9 bases. Germline lookup yields CDR1 GTSNPN and CDR2 SVGIG (reference sequence). V lost 2 bases and J lost 7; bases outside the gene matches: 3. This CDR3 is built from 13 residues. The CDR3 sequence is CAWSTGTGNIQYF. The CDR3 DNA sequence: TGTGCCTGGAGTACCGGGACAGGGAACATTCAGTACTTC.

The chain employs TRBV21-1 and TRBJ1-2; the D call in the table, TRBD1, was not verified against the DNA. TRBV21-1 is designated a pseudogene. The CDR3 has 17 amino acids. The CDR3 reads CASSIGRDSKINYGYTF. The CDR3, as DNA: TGTGCCAGCAGCATCGGGCGGGACAGCAAAATTAACTATGGCTACACCTTC.

The chain has TRBV5-4 and TRBJ2-3; possible D gene TRBD1, 6 bases. Trimming pared 0 bases from V and 6 bases from J, leaving 14 bases between. This CDR3 has 15 residues. Germline V gene lookup returns CDR1 SGHNT and CDR2 YYREEE (reference sequence). Written as DNA, the CDR3 is TGTGCCAGCAGCTTGGTCTCAGGGGTCGTGGATACGCAGTATTTT. It yields the protein CASSLVSGVVDTQYF.

This clone came up once. The V gene is TRBV21-1, the J gene TRBJ2-6. TRBV21-1 is a pseudogene locus. The CDR3 has 17 residues. The CDR3 loop reads CASSKVGRSSGANVLTF. For the CDR3, the DNA is TGTGCCAGCAGCAAAGTGGGAAGGAGCTCTGGGGCCAACGTCCTGACTTTC.

This clone showed up just once. CDR3 amino acids: CASSQLVSASYNEQFF. Here the CDR3 DNA reads TGTGCCAGCAGCCAACTGGTCTCTGCCTCCTACAATGAGCAGTTCTTC. The V and J genes are TRBV4-2 and TRBJ2-1; D call uncertain. This CDR3 is 16 amino acids long. V was trimmed by 2 bases and J by 0 bases, leaving 11 bases between them. Germline loops: CDR1 LGHNA, CDR2 YNFKEQ.

V is TRBV29-1 and J is TRBJ2-3; the D gene could be TRBD1 or TRBD2 (5 bases each). Trimming left V 4 bases short and J 3 bases short, with 11 bases between. CDR3 length: 13 amino acids. Germline V gives CDR1 SQVTM, CDR2 ANQGSEA. The CDR3 DNA is TGCAGCGTTGCCCGGGACCCTACAGATACGCAGTATTTT. Its protein product is CSVARDPTDTQYF.

The chain combines TRBV5-1 with TRBJ2-3; the match to TRBD2 covers 7 bases. Trimming at V came to 4 bases and at J to 0 bases, leaving 8 bases not matched to a gene. CDR1 and CDR2 (germline): SGHRS, YFSETQ. The CDR3 is made up of 16 amino acids. The CDR3 DNA reads as TGCGCCAGCAGCACCTCGACTAGCCCTAGCACAGATACGCAGTATTTT. Protein sequence: CASSTSTSPSTDTQYF.

The V and J genes are TRBV25-1 and TRBJ1-1, with D unresolved. This CDR3 has 18 amino acids. Germline CDR1 reads MGHDK; CDR2 reads SYGVNS. Trimming removed 1 base at V and 5 bases at J, with 23 bases between. CDR3 in DNA: TGTGCCAGCAGTGAATTTTTAAAGGCGGGTCGAGCGGGGACTGAAGCTTTCTTT. This codes for CASSEFLKAGRAGTEAFF.

V usage is TRBV10-3 and J usage is TRBJ2-5; no firm D call. Germline V gene data show CDR1 as ENHRY and CDR2 as SYGVKD. V shed 3 bases and J shed 5 bases, with 7 bases lying between them. The CDR3 length is 12 residues. CDR3 region: CAISDVEETQYF. For the CDR3, the DNA is TGTGCCATCAGTGATGTGGAGGAGACCCAGTACTTC.

The V call is TRBV2, the J call TRBJ1-1; 8 bases align to TRBD1. This CDR3 region has 15 residues. The V and J ends lost 3 bases and 5 bases, in that order; junction bases with no gene match: 8. CDR1 is SNHLY, CDR2 FYNNEI, per germline. The CDR3 DNA reads as TGTGCCAGCAGTGACTCAGGGGGCGCGGAAACTGAAGCTTTCTTT. Translation gives CASSDSGGAETEAFF.